Listed here are 31 T cell receptor beta chains from one sample, sequenced in a study of blood T cell repertoires in COVID-19. Clones were read by immunoSEQ multiplex PCR, and TCRdb kept only the in-frame ones, dropping some. The data show approximately 200,000 clones, approximately 87% seen once. The sequenced material came from peripheral blood. These receptors originate from a man in his fifties or sixties who had recovered from COVID-19.

The J gene is TRBJ1-1, the V gene TRBV7-8, with 8 bases that match TRBD1. The CDR3 is 12 amino acids. Trimming at V came to 10 bases and at J to 3 bases, leaving 4 bases not matched to a gene. The germline V gene has CDR1 SGHVS and CDR2 FQNEAQ. As DNA, the CDR3 is TGTGCCACCACAGGGGGTGACACTGAAGCTTTCTTT. Protein sequence: CATTGGDTEAFF.

This chain links TRBV4-1 with TRBJ1-2; perhaps TRBD1 as D (6 bases). Germline CDR1 reads MGHRA; CDR2 reads YSYEKL. The germline V and J ends were trimmed by 0 bases and 2 bases, with 10 bases remaining between them. CDR3 length: 15 amino acids. CDR3: CASSQDRGANYGYTF. In DNA form, the CDR3 reads TGCGCCAGCAGCCAAGACAGGGGTGCCAACTATGGCTACACCTTC.

The genes are TRBV4-3 and TRBJ2-1; 8 bases fit TRBD2. Germline V gene data show CDR1 as LGHNA and CDR2 as YSLEER. The CDR3 contains 16 residues. J was trimmed by 6 bases and V by 0 bases; bases with no gene match: 7. CDR3 in DNA: TGCGCCAGCAGCCAAGATTCCCGCGGGGGGCTCAATGAGCAGTTCTTC. Protein sequence: CASSQDSRGGLNEQFF.

The rearrangement links TRBV7-6 to TRBJ1-1, with TRBD1 matching over 8 bases. V lost 3 bases, J lost 2 bases, and 5 bases stayed unmatched. In germline, CDR1 is SGHVS, CDR2 FNYEAQ. The CDR3 is 15 residues long. The CDR3 sequence: CASSLGQDPNTEAFF. As DNA, the CDR3 is TGTGCCAGCAGCTTGGGACAGGATCCAAACACTGAAGCTTTCTTT.

This clone occurred a few times. V is TRBV24-1 and J is TRBJ2-7; 14 positions match TRBD2. Losses at the gene ends were 10 bases for V and 1 base for J; bases not matched to a gene: 2. This CDR3 contains 14 residues. From germline, CDR1 is KGHDR and CDR2 SFDVKD. CDR3 nucleotide sequence: TGTGCCACGGGACTAGCGGGAGTATCCTACGAGCAGTACTTC. Encoded protein: CATGLAGVSYEQYF.

This clone was picked up a small number of times. CDR3 nucleotides: TGTGCCAGCAGCCTTCGCAAACGACACGTCTATACCTTTGGAAACACCATATATTTT. Translating it yields CASSLRKRHVYTFGNTIYF. The rearrangement joins TRBV7-8 to TRBJ1-3; D call uncertain. The V gene lost 5 bases and the J gene lost 3 bases, with 26 bases spanning the gap. The CDR3 covers 19 residues. Germline V gene data show CDR1 as SGHVS and CDR2 as FQNEAQ. The complete variable domain, with remaining parts taken from reference TRBV7-8 and TRBJ1-3, reads GAGVSQSPRYKVAKRGQDVALRCDPISGHVSLFWYQQALGQGPEFLTYFQNEAQLDKSGLPSDRFFAERPEGSVSTLKIQRTQQEDSAVYLCASSLRKRHVYTFGNTIYFGEGSWLTVV.

This CDR3 is CASTPPSGQGYNEQFF. In nucleotides, the CDR3 is TGTGCCAGTACCCCTCCCTCCGGACAGGGGTACAATGAGCAGTTCTTC. The V and J genes are TRBV19 and TRBJ2-1; 9 bases line up with TRBD1. In germline, CDR1 is LNHDA, CDR2 SQIVND (reference sequence). The ends lost 7 bases at V and 4 bases at J; junction bases unmatched: 11. The CDR3 loop spans 16 amino acids. The variable domain in full, with the rest retrieved from reference TRBV19 and TRBJ2-1, is DGGITQSPKYLFRKEGQNVTLSCEQNLNHDAMYWYRQDPGQGLRLIYYSQIVNDFQKGDIAEGYSVSREKKESFPLTVTSAQKNPTAFYLCASTPPSGQGYNEQFFGPGTRLTVL.

The rearrangement joins TRBV19 to TRBJ2-3; D gene ambiguous. Trimming took off 5 bases at V and 2 bases at J, with 8 bases between the two ends. The CDR3 contains 13 residues. Germline V CDR1 and CDR2: LNHDA, SQIVND (reference sequence). The CDR3 protein is CASSPTNTDTQYF. The CDR3 nucleotides are TGTGCCAGTAGTCCTACCAACACAGATACGCAGTATTTT.

The chain links TRBV19 to TRBJ1-5; D remains unclear. With 4 bases removed from V and 6 bases from J, the gap between germline ends came to 13 bases. Germline CDR1 LNHDA, CDR2 SQIVND (reference sequence). This CDR3 comprises 14 residues. CDR3 coding DNA: TGTGCCAGTAGTAACAGAGAGTCCCTTCAGCCCCAGCATTTT. As protein: CASSNRESLQPQHF.

With regard to this clone: The junction departs from the called germline gene at one end, perhaps through a read error. The chain employs TRBV6-1 and TRBJ2-1, with TRBD1 matching 8 bases. The CDR3 spans 18 residues. Germline loops: CDR1 MNHNS, CDR2 SASEGT. This CDR3 reads CASSKALIPGTGRNEQFF. The CDR3, as DNA: TGTGCCAGCAGTAAAGCTTTAATTCCCGGGACAGGTCGCAATGAGCAGTTCTTC.

The rearrangement uses TRBV6-6 and TRBJ1-5; TRBD1 agrees at 12 bases. Germline V lookup: CDR1 MNHNY, CDR2 SVGAGI (reference sequence). The CDR3 spans 15 residues. Losses at the gene ends were 6 bases for V and 6 bases for J; bases not matched to a gene: 6. The DNA for the CDR3 is TGTGCCAGCAGCCGGGGACAGGGGGCGATTCAGCCCCAGCATTTT. This codes for CASSRGQGAIQPQHF.

J is TRBJ2-5 and V is TRBV19; 12 nucleotides agree with TRBD2. Germline CDR1 LNHDA, CDR2 SQIVND (reference sequence). The CDR3 extends over 15 amino acids. The ends lost 4 bases at V and 5 bases at J; junction bases unmatched: 5. The CDR3 bases are TGTGCCAGTAGTACGACTAGCGGGAGTTTGGAGACCCAGTACTTC. This translates into CASSTTSGSLETQYF.

This chain connects TRBV30 to TRBJ1-4; D call uncertain. The length of the CDR3 is 16 residues. Germline CDR1 and CDR2: GTSNPN and SVGIG (reference sequence). V shed 4 bases and J shed 2 bases, with 17 bases lying between them. CDR3 DNA sequence: TGTGCCTGGACCCCTCAGCGGGGTATTACTAATGAAAAACTGTTTTTT. Amino acids: CAWTPQRGITNEKLFF. The full variable domain, completed using reference TRBV30 and TRBJ1-4, is SQTIHQWPATLVQPVGSPLSLECTVEGTSNPNLYWYRQAAGRGLQLLFYSVGIGQISSEVPQNLSASRPQDRQFILSSKKLLLSDSGFYLCAWTPQRGITNEKLFFGSGTQLSVL.

The chain is built from TRBV6-5 and TRBJ1-6, with 8 nucleotides matching TRBD1. The V gene's germline CDR1 is MNHEY and CDR2 SVGAGI. The J segment lost 10 bases and the V segment lost 8 bases, leaving 7 bases of the junction unmatched. The CDR3 extends over 13 amino acids. CDR3 DNA sequence: TGTGCCAGCGGCAGGGGGCGGGGATCACCCCTCCACTTT. This sequence encodes CASGRGRGSPLHF.

This chain joins TRBV14 and TRBJ1-2; D is unresolved. Germline V CDR1 and CDR2: SGHDN, FVKESK. This CDR3 is built from 13 residues. The V end was cut by 6 bases, the J end by 1 base, with 9 bases between. As DNA, the CDR3 is TGTGCCAGCAGTCGCAGTAATAACTATGGCTACACCTTC. The encoded protein is CASSRSNNYGYTF.

V gene TRBV19 combines with J gene TRBJ1-2; weak D call: TRBD1 (5 bases). The CDR3 is made up of 11 amino acids. Germline CDR1 and CDR2: LNHDA and SQIVND (reference sequence). Trimming took off 4 bases at V and 8 bases at J, with 8 bases between the two ends. DNA for the CDR3: TGTGCCAGTAGTAAGGGGCAGGGCTACACCTTC. Protein: CASSKGQGYTF.

The V and J genes are TRBV19 and TRBJ2-1; possibly TRBD2 for D (6 bases). Germline V CDR1 and CDR2: LNHDA, SQIVND (reference sequence). The V end was cut by 5 bases, the J end by 7 bases, with 15 bases between. The CDR3 is made up of 14 amino acids. The DNA for the CDR3 is TGTGCCAGTAGTCGCGGGACGATAATTAATGAGCAGTTCTTC. This sequence encodes CASSRGTIINEQFF.

The V call is TRBV7-8, the J call TRBJ1-1; 9 bases map to TRBD1. V trimming: 5 bases; J trimming: 5 bases; junction bases outside the gene matches: 9. The CDR3 length is 15 residues. Germline loops: CDR1 SGHVS, CDR2 FQNEAQ. Here the CDR3 reads CASSLSGTGKTEAFF. CDR3 bases: TGTGCCAGCAGCCTATCTGGGACAGGGAAAACTGAAGCTTTCTTT.

V gene TRBV27 combines with J gene TRBJ2-7; D is perhaps TRBD1 (6 bases). Germline V gives CDR1 MNHEY, CDR2 SMNVEV (reference sequence). V was trimmed by 6 bases and J by 4 bases, leaving 13 bases between them. CDR3 size: 13 residues. The CDR3 nucleotides are TGTGCCAGCAGCCAAACGGGACAATACGAGCAGTACTTC. Encoded protein: CASSQTGQYEQYF.

This sequence joins TRBV6-8 and TRBJ2-1, with 8 nucleotides matching TRBD2. Germline CDR1 and CDR2: MNHGY and SAAAGT. The ends lost 6 bases at V and 6 bases at J; junction bases unmatched: 7. The CDR3 runs 14 residues. CDR3 loop: CASSLPGGSNEQFF. Here the CDR3 DNA reads TGTGCCAGCAGCCTCCCGGGGGGGAGCAATGAGCAGTTCTTC.

V gene TRBV9 combines with J gene TRBJ1-2, with D unclear. V was pared by 4 bases and J by 8 bases, with 18 bases between. This CDR3 contains 14 residues. The germline V gene has CDR1 SGDLS and CDR2 YYNGEE. For the CDR3, the DNA is TGTGCCAGCAGCCCACAGAGCCCCGGCCCCGGCTACACCTTC. Amino acid sequence: CASSPQSPGPGYTF.

The chain has TRBV19 and TRBJ2-1; D call uncertain. The germline gives CDR1 LNHDA, CDR2 SQIVND (reference sequence). This CDR3 contains 16 residues. Trimming left V 6 bases short and J 0 bases short, with 15 bases between. This CDR3 reads CASRPPGPSSYNEQFF. CDR3 DNA: TGTGCCAGTAGGCCCCCAGGCCCCAGCTCCTACAATGAGCAGTTCTTC. Full variable domain (rest looked up from reference TRBV19 and TRBJ2-1): DGGITQSPKYLFRKEGQNVTLSCEQNLNHDAMYWYRQDPGQGLRLIYYSQIVNDFQKGDIAEGYSVSREKKESFPLTVTSAQKNPTAFYLCASRPPGPSSYNEQFFGPGTRLTVL.

The chain combines TRBV11-2 with TRBJ2-1, with D tentatively TRBD2 (6 bases). The CDR3 spans 16 residues. The germline gives CDR1 SGHAT, CDR2 FQNNGV. With 1 base removed from V and 4 bases from J, the gap between germline ends came to 14 bases. Here the CDR3 reads CASSLVGGRDYNEQFF. DNA of the CDR3: TGTGCCAGCAGCTTAGTCGGCGGGCGGGATTACAATGAGCAGTTCTTC.

V gene TRBV5-4 combines with J gene TRBJ2-1, with 8 bases aligning to TRBD1. The V gene's germline CDR1 is SGHNT and CDR2 YYREEE (reference sequence). J gave up 9 bases and V 3 bases, and 11 bases lay outside the gene matches. This CDR3 contains 15 residues. CDR3 region: CASSSRQGPGSEQFF. The CDR3 DNA is TGTGCCAGCAGCTCCCGACAGGGGCCCGGGAGTGAGCAGTTCTTC. Filled out from reference TRBV5-4 and TRBJ2-1, the complete variable domain reads ETGVTQSPTHLIKTRGQQVTLRCSSQSGHNTVSWYQQALGQGPQFIFQYYREEENGRGNFPPRFSGLQFPNYSSELNVNALELDDSALYLCASSSRQGPGSEQFFGPGTRLTVL.

This chain links TRBV29-1 with TRBJ2-3; 8 bases are a match to TRBD2. Germline V lookup: CDR1 SQVTM, CDR2 ANQGSEA. The CDR3 has 14 residues. J gave up 6 bases and V 6 bases, and 11 bases lay outside the gene matches. The CDR3 DNA is TGCAGCGTCGCCTCTGGGACGGGAGGGGATACGCAGTATTTT. Translated: CSVASGTGGDTQYF.

The chain links TRBV18 to TRBJ2-2; tentative D call: TRBD2 (6 bases). The CDR3 length is 16 residues. Deletions cut 5 bases from V and 0 bases from J, with 13 bases between. Germline-derived CDR1 and CDR2 are KGHSH and LQKENI. In nucleotides, the CDR3 is TGTGCCAGCTCAGAGGCGGGGACCGCGAACACCGGGGAGCTGTTTTTT. It translates to CASSEAGTANTGELFF.

V usage is TRBV6-5 and J usage is TRBJ1-2, with a possible D match to TRBD1 (6 bases). V dropped 6 bases and J dropped 5 bases, with 19 bases sitting between them. Looked up from germline, CDR1 is MNHEY and CDR2 is SVGAGI. The CDR3 loop spans 15 amino acids. The CDR3, as DNA: TGTGCCAGCAGCCCCTCTACAGGGAACCTATATGGCTACACCTTC. It encodes CASSPSTGNLYGYTF.

The chain joins TRBV7-8 to TRBJ1-3; TRBD1 agrees at 11 bases. CDR1 and CDR2 (germline): SGHVS, FQNEAQ. This CDR3 region has 17 residues. The trim removed 4 bases at V and 0 bases at J, leaving 5 bases unmatched. CDR3 in amino acids: CASSSGQGAHSGNTIYF. DNA for the CDR3: TGTGCCAGCAGCTCCGGACAGGGGGCTCACTCTGGAAACACCATATATTTT.

The V gene is TRBV9, the J gene TRBJ2-7; 11 positions match TRBD2. The germline CDR1 and CDR2 sequences are SGDLS and YYNGEE. J gave up 2 bases and V 0 bases, and 7 bases lay outside the gene matches. The CDR3 is 17 amino acids. In nucleotides, the CDR3 is TGTGCCAGCAGCGTAGAAAGACTAGCGGGACGTACCTACGAGCAGTACTTC. As protein: CASSVERLAGRTYEQYF.

The chain uses TRBV6-7 and TRBJ2-1, with D unclear. TRBV6-7 counts as an open reading frame of uncertain function. V was shortened by 10 bases and J by 5 bases, with 9 bases between the two germline ends. The CDR3 runs to 11 residues. The CDR3 reads CATYPDNEQFF. The CDR3 nucleotides read TGTGCCACCTACCCGGACAATGAGCAGTTCTTC.

The J gene is TRBJ2-5, the V gene TRBV29-1, with 7 bases matching TRBD1. Trimming cost V 4 bases and J 4 bases; bases outside gene matches: 6. This CDR3 region has 13 residues. CDR1 and CDR2 (germline): SQVTM, ANQGSEA. In DNA, the CDR3 is TGCAGCGTTGCCGGGACAGCCTTAGAGACCCAGTACTTC. Translation gives CSVAGTALETQYF.